The sequence of this T cell receptor beta chain was determined in a study of response to subunit inactivated influenza vaccine. Findings of the study overall: The study's authors posited that every seasonal influenza vaccination enlists few new T cells.

V shed 0 bases and J shed 6 bases, with 17 bases lying between them. The CDR3 extends over 17 amino acids. The germline gives CDR1 MNHEY, CDR2 SVGAGI. On this clonotype itself: Antigen specificity is unknown.

TCRdb recomputed calls from the RT-PCR reads with MiXCR, one row per CDR3 protein. The profile shows about 620,000 distinct CDR3 sequences, about 11% of them singletons. The data also belong to a second study, concerning T cells expressing NK-cell markers. This second study notes: Making the TCR beta cDNA relied on 5'RACE template switching with UMIs. All TCR beta repertoires analysed originated from sorted CD3+CD56+NKG2C+, CD3+CD56+NKG2C- and CD3+CD56-NKG2C+ T cells. The authors sequenced eight donors, of whom seven were HCMV-seropositive and one was seronegative. The CD3+CD56-NKG2C+ fraction was also led by these clonotypes in a few donors.

This receptor was obtained from a man in his fifties or sixties who received an inactivated influenza vaccine. This rearrangement joins TRBV6-5 to TRBJ2-2; D perhaps matches TRBD1 (5 bases). This specimen consisted of PBMCs from blood, obtained on the day of vaccination. CDR3 coding DNA: TGTGCCAGCAGTTACTCCAAGGACACGCATCGCGCCGGGGAGCTGTTTTTT. Its protein is CASSYSKDTHRAGELFF.